What follows is one T cell receptor beta chain and its context. This clone occurred a few times. Its antigen target is currently unknown. No base qualities exist here, and no much larger clone lies one base off it. This sample is drawn from a study of control samples from healthy donors and cancer patients (dated by TCRdb to the early 2020s). The receptor library was made with the immunoSEQ multiplex PCR assay. This is the immuneACCESS table as TCRdb keeps it, with only in-frame sequences that have V and J called. A part of the clones is gone; compared with another copy, unresolved V genes explain less than half, and the rest is unexplained. The sample includes approximately 190,000 clones, with around 90% observed a single time. The top ten hold approximately 1.8% of the sample. This TCR derives from a man between 25 and 39 years old in good health. Source material: blood.

Here the CDR3 is given as CASSTNDKARGYTF. The DNA sequence is as follows: TGTGCCAGCAGCACAAACGACAAAGCCAGGGGCTACACCTTC. The sequence joins TRBV27 to TRBJ1-2; the D gene is unclear. Sequences MNHEY (CDR1) and SMNVEV (CDR2) are obtained from the germline V gene (reference sequence). The junction shows trimming of 6 bases on V and 8 bases on J, plus 19 bases between the germline ends. Counted from cysteine to phenylalanine, this CDR3 has 14 amino acids. Only the CDR3 DNA stays, 42 bases, in frame from base 1.